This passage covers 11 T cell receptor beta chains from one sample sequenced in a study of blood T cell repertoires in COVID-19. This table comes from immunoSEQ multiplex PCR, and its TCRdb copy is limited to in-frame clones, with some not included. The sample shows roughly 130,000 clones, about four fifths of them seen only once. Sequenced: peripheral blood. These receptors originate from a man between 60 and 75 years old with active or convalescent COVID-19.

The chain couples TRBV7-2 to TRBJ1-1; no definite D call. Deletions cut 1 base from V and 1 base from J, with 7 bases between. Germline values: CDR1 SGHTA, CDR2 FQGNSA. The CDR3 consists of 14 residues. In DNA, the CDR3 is TGTGCCAGCAGCTTAGTAAGAGCGAACACTGAAGCTTTCTTT. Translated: CASSLVRANTEAFF.

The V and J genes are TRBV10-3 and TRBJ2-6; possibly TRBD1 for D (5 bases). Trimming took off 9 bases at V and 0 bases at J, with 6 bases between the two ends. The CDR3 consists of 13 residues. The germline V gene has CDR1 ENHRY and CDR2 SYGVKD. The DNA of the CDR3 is TGTGCCATGGGGCCCTCTGGGGCCAACGTCCTGACTTTC. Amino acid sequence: CAMGPSGANVLTF.

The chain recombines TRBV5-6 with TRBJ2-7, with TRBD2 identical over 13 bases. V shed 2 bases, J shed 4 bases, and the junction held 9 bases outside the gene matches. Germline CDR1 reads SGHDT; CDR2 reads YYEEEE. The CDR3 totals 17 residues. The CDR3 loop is CASSFRGLAGVSYEQYF. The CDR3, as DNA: TGTGCCAGCAGCTTTCGCGGACTAGCGGGAGTATCATACGAGCAGTACTTC.

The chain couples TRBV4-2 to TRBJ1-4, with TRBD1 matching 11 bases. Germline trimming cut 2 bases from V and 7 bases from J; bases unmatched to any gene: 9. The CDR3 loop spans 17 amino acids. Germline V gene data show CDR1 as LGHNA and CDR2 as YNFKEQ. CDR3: CASSQFAPGQGGEKLFF. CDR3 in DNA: TGTGCCAGCAGCCAATTTGCCCCGGGACAGGGGGGTGAAAAACTGTTTTTT.

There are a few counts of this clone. CDR3 residues: CASSPGLSSTDTQYF. Written as DNA, the CDR3 is TGTGCCAGTAGTCCGGGACTTTCTAGCACAGATACGCAGTATTTT. The chain combines TRBV19 with TRBJ2-3, with D possibly being TRBD2 (6 bases). Deletions cut 5 bases from V and 0 bases from J, with 12 bases between. The CDR3 spans 15 residues. Germline CDR1 reads LNHDA; CDR2 reads SQIVND (reference sequence).

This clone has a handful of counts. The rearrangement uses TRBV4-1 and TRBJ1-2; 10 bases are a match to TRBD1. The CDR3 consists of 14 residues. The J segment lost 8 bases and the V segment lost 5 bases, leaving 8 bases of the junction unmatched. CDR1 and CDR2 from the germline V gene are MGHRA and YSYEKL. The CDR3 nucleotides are TGCGCCAGCAGCACTGACAGGGGGCGGGTCGGCTACACCTTC. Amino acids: CASSTDRGRVGYTF.

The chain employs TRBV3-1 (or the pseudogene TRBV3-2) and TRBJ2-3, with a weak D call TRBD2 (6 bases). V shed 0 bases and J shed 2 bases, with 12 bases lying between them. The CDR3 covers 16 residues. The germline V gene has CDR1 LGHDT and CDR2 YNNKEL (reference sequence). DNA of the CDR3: TGTGCCAGCAGCCAAGATTGGGGACTTCCCACAGATACGCAGTATTTT. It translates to CASSQDWGLPTDTQYF.

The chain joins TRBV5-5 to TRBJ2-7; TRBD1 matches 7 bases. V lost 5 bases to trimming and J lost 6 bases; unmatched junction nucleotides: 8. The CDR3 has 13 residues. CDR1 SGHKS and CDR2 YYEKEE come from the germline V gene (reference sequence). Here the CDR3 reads CASRPRQGSEQYF. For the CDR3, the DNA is TGTGCCAGCAGGCCCAGACAGGGTAGCGAGCAGTACTTC.

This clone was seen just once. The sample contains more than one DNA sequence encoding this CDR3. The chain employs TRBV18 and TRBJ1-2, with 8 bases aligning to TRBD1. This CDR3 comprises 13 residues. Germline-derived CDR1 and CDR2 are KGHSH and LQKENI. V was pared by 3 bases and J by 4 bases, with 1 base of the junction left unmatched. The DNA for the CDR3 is TGTGCCAGCTCACCGGACAGGGCCTATGGCTACACCTTC. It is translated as CASSPDRAYGYTF.

CDR3 sequence reads: CASTPGGLAGGPDTQYF. The CDR3, as DNA: TGTGCCAGTACCCCGGGCGGACTAGCGGGAGGGCCTGATACGCAGTATTTT. The chain recombines TRBV19 with TRBJ2-3; 15 bases match TRBD2. V lost 7 bases and J lost 6; bases outside the gene matches: 11. From germline, CDR1 is LNHDA and CDR2 SQIVND (reference sequence). The CDR3 spans 17 residues.

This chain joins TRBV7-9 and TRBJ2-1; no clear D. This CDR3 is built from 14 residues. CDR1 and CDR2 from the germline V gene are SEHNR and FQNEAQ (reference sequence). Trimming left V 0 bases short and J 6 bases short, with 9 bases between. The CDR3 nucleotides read TGTGCCAGCAGCTTAGCGCTAATTTCCAATGAGCAGTTCTTC. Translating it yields CASSLALISNEQFF.